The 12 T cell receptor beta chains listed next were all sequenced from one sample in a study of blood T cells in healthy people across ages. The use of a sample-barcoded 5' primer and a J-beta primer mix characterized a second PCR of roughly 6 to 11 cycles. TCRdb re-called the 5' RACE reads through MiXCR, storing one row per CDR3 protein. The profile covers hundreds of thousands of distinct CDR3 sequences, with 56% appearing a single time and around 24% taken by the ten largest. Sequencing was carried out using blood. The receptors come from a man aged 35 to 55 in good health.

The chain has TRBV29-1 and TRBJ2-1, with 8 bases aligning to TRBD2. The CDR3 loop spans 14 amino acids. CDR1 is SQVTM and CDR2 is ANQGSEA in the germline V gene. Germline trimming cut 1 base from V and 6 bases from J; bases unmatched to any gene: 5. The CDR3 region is CSVEGAGDRNEQFF. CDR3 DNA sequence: TGCAGCGTTGAAGGAGCGGGAGACCGCAATGAGCAGTTCTTC.

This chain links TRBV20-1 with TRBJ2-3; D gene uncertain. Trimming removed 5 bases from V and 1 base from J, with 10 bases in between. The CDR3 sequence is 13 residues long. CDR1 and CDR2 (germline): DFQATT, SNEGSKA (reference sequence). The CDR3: CSAGPQRTDTQYF. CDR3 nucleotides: TGCAGTGCTGGCCCTCAACGCACAGATACGCAGTATTTT.

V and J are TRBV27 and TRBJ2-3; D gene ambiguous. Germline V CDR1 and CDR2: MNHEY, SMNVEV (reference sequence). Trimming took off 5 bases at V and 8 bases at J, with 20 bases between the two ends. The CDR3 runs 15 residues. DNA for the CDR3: TGTGCCAGCAGTGGAAACAGAGGCGAGGCCGGTACGCAGTATTTT. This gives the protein CASSGNRGEAGTQYF.

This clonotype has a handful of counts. CDR3 residues: CASSGMELEGETQYF. The DNA for the CDR3 is TGTGCCAGCAGTGGGATGGAACTTGAGGGGGAGACCCAGTACTTC. The chain couples TRBV28 to TRBJ2-7; the D call may be TRBD1 or TRBD2 (5 bases each). The J call could be wrong; TRBJ2-5 is a better fit for the DNA end. This CDR3 region has 15 residues. CDR1 and CDR2 from the germline V gene are MDHEN and SYDVKM.

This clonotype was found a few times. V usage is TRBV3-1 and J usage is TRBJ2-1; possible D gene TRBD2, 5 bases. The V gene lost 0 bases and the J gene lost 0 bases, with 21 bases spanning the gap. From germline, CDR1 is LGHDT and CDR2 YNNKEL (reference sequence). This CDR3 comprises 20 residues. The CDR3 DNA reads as TGTGCCAGCAGCCAAGAAGAGGAAGGACTTCGACCTAGCTCCTACAATGAGCAGTTCTTC. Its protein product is CASSQEEEGLRPSSYNEQFF.

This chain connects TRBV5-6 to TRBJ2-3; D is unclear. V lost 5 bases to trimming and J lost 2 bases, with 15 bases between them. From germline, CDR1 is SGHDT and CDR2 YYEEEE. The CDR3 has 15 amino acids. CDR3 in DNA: TGTGCCAGCAGTTCGCGGCGGTTCACCACAGATACGCAGTATTTT. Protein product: CASSSRRFTTDTQYF.

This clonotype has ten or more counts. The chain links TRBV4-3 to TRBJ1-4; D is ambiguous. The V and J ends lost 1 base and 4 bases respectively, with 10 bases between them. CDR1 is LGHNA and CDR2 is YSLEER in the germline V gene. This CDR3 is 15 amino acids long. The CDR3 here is CASSQALGINEKLFF. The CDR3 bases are TGCGCCAGCAGCCAAGCGCTAGGGATTAATGAAAAACTGTTTTTT.

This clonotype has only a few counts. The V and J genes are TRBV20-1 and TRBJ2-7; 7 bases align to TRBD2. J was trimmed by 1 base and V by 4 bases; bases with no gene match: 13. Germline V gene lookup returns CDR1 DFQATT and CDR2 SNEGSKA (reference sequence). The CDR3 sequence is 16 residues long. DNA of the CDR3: TGCAGTGCTATTCCGGGATCGCTAGCGGTTTCCTACGAGCAGTACTTC. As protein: CSAIPGSLAVSYEQYF.

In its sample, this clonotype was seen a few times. The CDR3 reads CASSPGQGADGYTF. In nucleotides, the CDR3 is TGTGCCAGCAGCCCCGGACAGGGGGCCGACGGCTACACCTTC. The V call is TRBV3-1, the J call TRBJ1-2; 11 bases are a match to TRBD1. V shed 4 bases, J shed 8 bases, and the junction held 6 bases outside the gene matches. Germline assignment: CDR1 LGHDT and CDR2 YNNKEL (reference sequence). The CDR3 contains 14 residues. The entire variable domain, with the rest obtained from reference TRBV3-1 and TRBJ1-2, is as follows: DTAVSQTPKYLVTQMGNDKSIKCEQNLGHDTMYWYKQDSKKFLKIMFSYNNKELIINETVPNRFSPKSPDKAHLNLHINSLELGDSAVYFCASSPGQGADGYTFGSGTRLTVV.

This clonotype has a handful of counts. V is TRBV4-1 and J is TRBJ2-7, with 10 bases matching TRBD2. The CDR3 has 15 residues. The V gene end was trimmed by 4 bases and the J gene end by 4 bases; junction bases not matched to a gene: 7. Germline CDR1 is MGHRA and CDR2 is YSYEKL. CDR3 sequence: CASSRGLADGYEQYF. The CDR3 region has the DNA TGCGCCAGCAGCCGAGGACTAGCGGACGGTTACGAGCAGTACTTC.

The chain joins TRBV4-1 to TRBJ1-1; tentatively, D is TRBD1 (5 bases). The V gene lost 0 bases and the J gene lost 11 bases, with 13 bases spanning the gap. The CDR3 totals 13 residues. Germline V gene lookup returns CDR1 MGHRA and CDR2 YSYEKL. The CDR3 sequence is CASSQEAGRVAFF. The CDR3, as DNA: TGCGCCAGCAGCCAAGAGGCTGGCAGGGTGGCTTTCTTT.

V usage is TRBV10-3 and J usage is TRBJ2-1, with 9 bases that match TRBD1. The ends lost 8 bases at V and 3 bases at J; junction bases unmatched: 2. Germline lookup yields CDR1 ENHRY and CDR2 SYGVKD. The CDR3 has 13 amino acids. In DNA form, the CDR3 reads TGTGCCATCGGGACAGGGAACTACAATGAGCAGTTCTTC. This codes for CAIGTGNYNEQFF.